This T cell receptor (beta chain) was obtained from a study of T cell responses to AZD1222 COVID-19 vaccine. This table comes from immunoSEQ multiplex PCR, and its TCRdb copy is limited to in-frame clones, with some not included. The sample lists 180,000 or so clones, roughly 93% occurring once. This CDR3 is built from 10 residues. Germline lookup yields CDR1 SGHAT and CDR2 FQNNGV. The ends were cut back, 4 bases at V and 6 bases at J, with 4 bases in the middle. This clone is a singleton in its sample. No antigen is known for it. Study-wide findings and caveats: Regions left unmutated in variants are reportedly the target of nearly half of spike-specific TCRs. Spike-specific TCR breadth and depth rose after two AZD1222 doses. Every sample of the repertoires postdated the peak T cell response.

The input for sequencing was peripheral blood, taken 28 days after the second dose of the MenACWY control vaccine. The origin of this receptor is an adult who received the MenACWY meningococcal vaccine as a control. The chain joins TRBV11-2 to TRBJ2-7; D is unclear. CDR3 bases: TGTGCCAGCAGCTCGGTCGAGCAGTACTTC. Translation gives CASSSVEQYF.